The 14 T cell receptor beta chains listed next were all sequenced from one sample in a study of blood T cells in healthy people across ages. A J-beta primer mix and a sample-barcoded 5' primer were used in a second PCR of about 7 to 12 cycles. TCRdb re-analysed the 5' RACE reads in MiXCR, keeping a single row per CDR3 protein. The sample comprises over 750,000 distinct CDR3 sequences, 20% to 25% of which are singletons, and under 10% rests with the top ten. These data were also reused for a study on T cells of mothers and their children.

Sequenced input: blood. All receptors derive from a boy aged 5-17 years in good health.

The chain carries TRBV11-2 and TRBJ1-1; maybe TRBD1 (6 bases). This CDR3 is 14 amino acids long. V lost 4 bases, J lost 1 base, and 10 bases lay in between. The germline gives CDR1 SGHAT, CDR2 FQNNGV. The CDR3 sequence: CASSSMTGNTEAFF. In DNA form, the CDR3 reads TGTGCCAGCAGCTCCATGACAGGGAACACTGAAGCTTTCTTT.

The V gene is TRBV11-2, the J gene TRBJ2-7; no reliable D call. V shed 4 bases and J shed 6 bases, with 22 bases lying between them. The germline CDR1 and CDR2 sequences are SGHAT and FQNNGV. The CDR3 runs to 16 residues. The CDR3: CASSSNQRHPLCEQYF. In nucleotides, the CDR3 is TGTGCCAGCAGCTCGAATCAAAGACACCCTCTCTGCGAGCAGTACTTC. The entire variable domain, with the rest obtained from reference TRBV11-2 and TRBJ2-7, is as follows: EAGVAQSPRYKIIEKRQSVAFWCNPISGHATLYWYQQILGQGPKLLIQFQNNGVVDDSQLPKDRFSAERLKGVDSTLKIQPAKLEDSAVYLCASSSNQRHPLCEQYFGPGTRLTVT.

This clonotype has a handful of counts. The rearrangement links TRBV11-1 to TRBJ2-1; 7 bases line up with TRBD2. Germline trimming cut 3 bases from V and 9 bases from J; bases unmatched to any gene: 11. This CDR3 contains 15 residues. The germline CDR1 and CDR2 sequences are SGHAT and FQDESV (reference sequence). CDR3 sequence: CASSFETGGGVEQFF. The CDR3 coding sequence is TGTGCCAGCAGCTTTGAAACGGGAGGTGGTGTTGAGCAGTTCTTC.

The chain joins TRBV29-1 to TRBJ2-5, with D unresolved. Germline loops: CDR1 SQVTM, CDR2 ANQGSEA. The CDR3 totals 13 residues. Trimming stripped 5 bases from V and 2 bases from J, with 12 bases between. The CDR3 reads CSVISIWQETQYF. CDR3 sequence (DNA): TGCAGCGTTATTAGTATCTGGCAAGAGACCCAGTACTTC. Based on the CDR3 plus reference TRBV29-1 and TRBJ2-5, the full variable domain is SAVISQKPSRDICQRGTSLTIQCQVDSQVTMMFWYRQQPGQSLTLIATANQGSEATYESGFVIDKFPISRPNLTFSTLTVSNMSPEDSSIYLCSVISIWQETQYFGPGTRLLVL.

V is TRBV12-3 or TRBV12-4 and J is TRBJ1-2; 7 bases map to TRBD1. V dropped 3 bases and J dropped 4; count of bases not matched to a gene: 5. The CDR3 has 14 amino acids. The CDR3 region has the DNA TGTGCCAGCAGTTTCTCCTGGGACAGCTATGGCTACACCTTC. Translation: CASSFSWDSYGYTF.

This clonotype was seen at least ten times. J is TRBJ2-5 and V is TRBV29-1, with D possibly matching TRBD1 (6 bases). The CDR3 loop spans 14 amino acids. Germline V gene sequence: CDR1 SQVTM, CDR2 ANQGSEA. Trimming stripped 6 bases from V and 1 base from J, with 15 bases between. The CDR3 protein is CSVLGWDTQETQYF. The CDR3 nucleotides are TGCAGCGTCCTTGGGTGGGACACCCAAGAGACCCAGTACTTC. The full variable domain, with the rest looked up from reference TRBV29-1 and TRBJ2-5, is SAVISQKPSRDICQRGTSLTIQCQVDSQVTMMFWYRQQPGQSLTLIATANQGSEATYESGFVIDKFPISRPNLTFSTLTVSNMSPEDSSIYLCSVLGWDTQETQYFGPGTRLLVL.

This rearrangement joins TRBV7-3 to TRBJ2-1; D ambiguous. The CDR3 contains 15 residues. Germline assignment: CDR1 SGHTA and CDR2 FQGTGA. The ends were cut back, 2 bases at V and 2 bases at J, with 10 bases in the middle. The CDR3 region is CASSLLDGPYNEQFF. Here the CDR3 DNA reads TGTGCCAGCAGCTTATTGGATGGACCCTACAATGAGCAGTTCTTC.

This clonotype was detected only a few times. The chain couples TRBV4-2 to TRBJ2-1, with D perhaps TRBD2 (6 bases). The end of the DNA aligns better with TRBJ2-7, so the J call may be wrong. The germline V gene encodes CDR1 LGHNA and CDR2 YNFKEQ. The CDR3 is 13 residues long. CDR3 residues: CASSHTGGYEQYF. The CDR3 DNA reads TGTGCCAGCAGCCATACCGGGGGCTACGAGCAGTACTTC.

The sample holds a few counts of this clonotype. A much larger clone lies a single base off, so this may be a read error. The rearrangement joins TRBV7-8 to TRBJ2-6, with D maybe TRBD1 (5 bases). Trimming left V 1 base short and J 3 bases short, with 7 bases between. CDR3 length: 15 residues. CDR1 SGHVS and CDR2 FQNEAQ come from the germline V gene. The CDR3 protein is CASSLGGYGANVLTF. CDR3 DNA: TGTGCCAGCAGCTTAGGGGGCTATGGGGCCAACGTCCTGACTTTC.

A few counts support this clonotype. V usage is TRBV7-2 and J usage is TRBJ2-2, with D perhaps TRBD2 (6 bases). Deletions cut 3 bases from V and 8 bases from J, with 16 bases between. The CDR3 is 15 residues long. From germline, CDR1 is SGHTA and CDR2 FQGNSA. In DNA form, the CDR3 reads TGTGCCAGCAGCTTGGCGGGGCCAGGGTTGGGGGAGCTGTTTTTT. It yields the protein CASSLAGPGLGELFF.

This clonotype was counted a few times. V is TRBV4-2 and J is TRBJ2-5; 9 bases line up with TRBD2. The V gene end was trimmed by 0 bases and the J gene end by 2 bases; junction bases not matched to a gene: 4. The CDR3 extends over 16 amino acids. Germline CDR1 reads LGHNA; CDR2 reads YNFKEQ. DNA for the CDR3: TGTGCCAGCAGCCAAGACCTAGCGGGAATACAAGAGACCCAGTACTTC. Amino acids: CASSQDLAGIQETQYF.

This clonotype was observed a handful of times. This chain joins TRBV20-1 and TRBJ2-5, with D perhaps being TRBD1 or TRBD2 (5 bases each). The CDR3 totals 11 residues. V lost 5 bases and J 5 bases, leaving 9 bases between the germline ends. Germline CDR1 and CDR2: DFQATT and SNEGSKA (reference sequence). DNA for the CDR3: TGCAGTGCTTATGAGGGGGAGACCCAGTACTTC. Translating gives CSAYEGETQYF.

This chain joins TRBV6-5 and TRBJ2-5, with a weak D call TRBD1 (6 bases). The J call may be mistaken, given a closer DNA end match to TRBJ2-1. The CDR3 sequence is 15 residues long. Germline V gene sequence: CDR1 MNHEY, CDR2 SVGAGI. CDR3 coding DNA: TGTGCCAGCAGTTACGGACAGTTCTCCTACAATGAGCAGTTCTTC. Residues: CASSYGQFSYNEQFF.

This clonotype showed up just a few times. V usage is TRBV25-1 and J usage is TRBJ2-5; 9 bases are shared with TRBD2. The CDR3 sequence is 15 residues long. The V gene end was trimmed by 3 bases and the J gene end by 2 bases; junction bases not matched to a gene: 4. CDR1 and CDR2 from the germline V gene are MGHDK and SYGVNS. CDR3 loop: CASSEVAGVQETQYF. The CDR3 bases are TGTGCCAGCAGTGAGGTAGCGGGAGTACAAGAGACCCAGTACTTC. The whole variable domain, remainder taken from reference TRBV25-1 and TRBJ2-5, is EADIYQTPRYLVIGTGKKITLECSQTMGHDKMYWYQQDPGMELHLIHYSYGVNSTEKGDLSSESTVSRIRTEHFPLTLESARPSHTSQYLCASSEVAGVQETQYFGPGTRLLVL.